What follows describes a single TCR beta chain. What it binds is unknown. CD4+ cells were sorted into CD25-high CD127-low regulatory cells and CD25-low CD127-high conventional cells. The CDR3 runs 15 residues. CDR1 and CDR2 (germline): MDHEN, SYDVKM. The V gene end was trimmed by 6 bases and the J gene end by 2 bases; junction bases not matched to a gene: 7. Amplification used 52 TRBV primers and 13 TRBJ primers. Some clones are missing from TCRdb's copy, which holds only in-frame ones; the method was immunoSEQ multiplex PCR. The sample lists 20,000 to 25,000 clones, roughly 90% occurring once. The record originates from a study of regulatory T cells. Overall study findings and caveats: Regulatory T cells showed the strongest V-J pair restriction and V/J gene skewing among patient repertoires. Hydrophobic residues at CDR3 positions 6 and 7 were enriched in conventional CD4+ T cells of CD3G-deficient patients.

Specimen: conventional CD4+ T cells sorted from blood. This receptor was taken from a child aged 10-17 years with CD3G deficiency. The gene calls are TRBV28 and TRBJ2-7; the match to TRBD1 covers 10 bases. CDR3 protein: CASRKKTGGAYEQYF. In DNA form, the CDR3 reads TGTGCCAGCAGAAAAAAGACAGGGGGCGCCTACGAGCAGTACTTC.